The 21 T cell receptor beta chains below were found in one sample sequenced in a study of cytomegalovirus exposure and HLA in healthy donors. Primers for the PCR totalled 60 Vbeta and 13 Jbeta. Data came from immunoSEQ multiplex PCR; TCRdb stores just in-frame clones and leaves some out. This sample contains tens of thousands of clones. The sample consisted of PBMCs. The receptors derive from a female donor in good health and CMV-seropositive.

This sequence joins TRBV18 and TRBJ1-6; 8 nucleotides line up with TRBD1. This CDR3 spans 17 amino acids. Germline CDR1 reads KGHSH; CDR2 reads LQKENI. V lost 5 bases, J lost 0 bases, and 6 bases stayed unmatched. The CDR3 reads CASSSDRGSSYNSPLHF. In DNA form, the CDR3 reads TGTGCCAGCTCATCCGACAGGGGAAGCTCCTATAATTCACCCCTCCACTTT.

The genes are TRBV5-1 and TRBJ2-7; 8 bases fit TRBD2. The CDR3 has 14 amino acids. Germline V gene sequence: CDR1 SGHRS, CDR2 YFSETQ. J was trimmed by 6 bases and V by 0 bases; bases with no gene match: 5. CDR3 in DNA: TGCGCCAGCAGCTTGGGTCGGGGGGGTAGCGAGCAGTACTTC. It codes for CASSLGRGGSEQYF.

The chain has TRBV6-5 and TRBJ2-7, with TRBD1 matching 10 bases. Germline CDR1 is MNHEY and CDR2 is SVGAGI. The CDR3 sequence is 14 residues long. The V segment lost 2 bases and the J segment 3 bases; nucleotides outside the gene matches: 1. This CDR3 is CASSYRDRGYEQYF. Written as DNA, the CDR3 is TGTGCCAGCAGTTACCGGGACAGGGGCTACGAGCAGTACTTC.

This chain uses TRBV28 with TRBJ1-1, with D maybe TRBD1 (5 bases). V was pared by 5 bases and J by 4 bases, with 14 bases between. The CDR3 consists of 14 residues. Germline CDR1 MDHEN, CDR2 SYDVKM. CDR3 residues: CASSHAREGTEAFF. The CDR3 DNA reads TGTGCCAGCAGTCACGCCAGGGAAGGCACTGAAGCTTTCTTT.

CDR3 sequence reads: CASSVTGTVGYEQYF. For the CDR3, the DNA is TGTGCCAGCAGCGTAACCGGGACAGTCGGGTACGAGCAGTACTTC. The genes are TRBV9 and TRBJ2-7; the match to TRBD1 covers 7 bases. The CDR3 extends over 15 amino acids. V lost 1 base, J lost 4 bases, and 8 bases stayed unmatched. Germline values: CDR1 SGDLS, CDR2 YYNGEE.

This rearrangement joins TRBV2 to TRBJ2-3; D is undetermined. Trimming took 2 bases from V and 6 from J, leaving 9 bases between them. The CDR3 spans 13 residues. Germline-derived CDR1 and CDR2 are SNHLY and FYNNEI. The CDR3 region is CASSEFLSDTQYF. The CDR3, as DNA: TGTGCCAGCAGTGAATTTCTATCGGATACGCAGTATTTT.

The chain links TRBV5-1 to TRBJ2-3; 9 nucleotides line up with TRBD1. This CDR3 region has 14 residues. Germline V lookup: CDR1 SGHRS, CDR2 YFSETQ. Losses at the gene ends were 5 bases for V and 6 bases for J; bases not matched to a gene: 7. The DNA for the CDR3 is TGCGCCAGCAGAACCGGACAGGGGTCGGATACGCAGTATTTT. This gives the protein CASRTGQGSDTQYF.

This chain uses TRBV4-3 with TRBJ1-2; unclear D gene. V shed 0 bases and J shed 1 base, with 12 bases lying between them. Germline values: CDR1 LGHNA, CDR2 YSLEER. CDR3 length: 16 amino acids. The CDR3 region is CASSQDLSLNNYGYTF. The CDR3 DNA sequence: TGCGCCAGCAGCCAAGATCTAAGCTTGAATAACTATGGCTACACCTTC.

V is TRBV11-2 and J is TRBJ2-1; 8 positions agree with TRBD2. Germline V gives CDR1 SGHAT, CDR2 FQNNGV. This CDR3 contains 14 residues. After removal of 0 bases from V and 14 bases from J, the junction contained 9 bases not matched to a gene. The CDR3: CASSLETSAGEEFF. The CDR3 region has the DNA TGTGCCAGCAGCTTAGAGACTAGCGCTGGGGAGGAGTTCTTC. The entire variable domain, with the rest obtained from reference TRBV11-2 and TRBJ2-1, is as follows: EAGVAQSPRYKIIEKRQSVAFWCNPISGHATLYWYQQILGQGPKLLIQFQNNGVVDDSQLPKDRFSAERLKGVDSTLKIQPAKLEDSAVYLCASSLETSAGEEFFGPGTRLTVL.

The chain carries TRBV6-5 and TRBJ1-4; tentative D call: TRBD1 (6 bases). CDR1 and CDR2 from the germline V gene are MNHEY and SVGAGI. This CDR3 is 15 amino acids long. Deletions cut 2 bases from V and 3 bases from J, with 10 bases between. CDR3 nucleotides: TGTGCCAGCAGTTACACTACAGGGCCTAATGAAAAACTGTTTTTT. Encoded protein: CASSYTTGPNEKLFF.

V usage is TRBV2 and J usage is TRBJ2-7; 9 bases align to TRBD1. The CDR3 contains 16 residues. Germline CDR1 reads SNHLY; CDR2 reads FYNNEI. V shed 8 bases, J shed 3 bases, and the junction held 14 bases outside the gene matches. The CDR3 DNA is TGTGCCAGCTCCTACGGTAGAGGGACAGGGCGCTACGAGCAGTACTTC. Translating gives CASSYGRGTGRYEQYF. The whole variable domain, filled in from reference TRBV2 and TRBJ2-7, reads EPEVTQTPSHQVTQMGQEVILRCVPISNHLYFYWYRQILGQKVEFLVSFYNNEISEKSEIFDDQFSVERPDGSNFTLKIRSTKLEDSAMYFCASSYGRGTGRYEQYFGPGTRLTVT.

The chain recombines TRBV28 with TRBJ1-5, with D uncertain. The CDR3 runs to 14 residues. Germline V lookup: CDR1 MDHEN, CDR2 SYDVKM. Trimming shortened V by 5 bases and J by 2 bases, and 10 bases separated the two germline ends. CDR3 protein: CASSPGWGNQPQHF. The CDR3 DNA reads as TGTGCCAGCAGTCCGGGATGGGGCAATCAGCCCCAGCATTTT.

The genes are TRBV5-4 and TRBJ2-1; tentatively, D is TRBD1 (5 bases). The V gene's germline CDR1 is SGHNT and CDR2 YYREEE (reference sequence). The CDR3 is 15 residues long. Trimming removed 0 bases at V and 4 bases at J, with 11 bases between. The CDR3, as DNA: TGTGCCAGCAGCTTGGGGGGCTTAATTTACAATGAGCAGTTCTTC. Protein product: CASSLGGLIYNEQFF.

The rearrangement links TRBV7-9 to TRBJ1-4; D remains unclear. CDR1 SEHNR and CDR2 FQNEAQ come from the germline V gene (reference sequence). V lost 7 bases to trimming and J lost 4 bases, with 16 bases between them. There are 15 residues in the CDR3. This CDR3 reads CASTEGKRVNEKLFF. The DNA for the CDR3 is TGTGCCAGCACAGAAGGGAAGAGGGTTAATGAAAAACTGTTTTTT.

The rearrangement links TRBV5-6 to TRBJ1-2; D is unclear. V was clipped by 5 bases and J by 0 bases, with 14 bases between them. This CDR3 has 15 residues. Germline CDR1 SGHDT, CDR2 YYEEEE. The CDR3 protein is CASSGLGEANYGYTF. CDR3 DNA sequence: TGTGCCAGCAGTGGATTAGGAGAAGCTAACTATGGCTACACCTTC.

The chain carries TRBV5-1 and TRBJ2-2; D unresolved. The CDR3 has 17 residues. Trimming shortened V by 0 bases and J by 0 bases, and 12 bases separated the two germline ends. Germline V gene sequence: CDR1 SGHRS, CDR2 YFSETQ. The CDR3 reads CASSLAGHKTNTGELFF. CDR3 coding DNA: TGCGCCAGCAGCTTGGCGGGTCACAAAACGAACACCGGGGAGCTGTTTTTT.

The V and J genes are TRBV9 and TRBJ1-2, with TRBD1 matching over 10 bases. CDR1 SGDLS and CDR2 YYNGEE come from the germline V gene. The length of the CDR3 is 15 residues. V was clipped by 3 bases and J by 8 bases; unmatched bases: 10. The CDR3 bases are TGTGCCAGCAGCGCAACTCCCGGGACAGGGGCGGGCTACACCTTC. Its protein is CASSATPGTGAGYTF. Full variable domain (rest looked up from reference TRBV9 and TRBJ1-2): DSGVTQTPKHLITATGQRVTLRCSPRSGDLSVYWYQQSLDQGLQFLIQYYNGEERAKGNILERFSAQQFPDLHSELNLSSLELGDSALYFCASSATPGTGAGYTFGSGTRLTVV.

The chain is built from TRBV6-6 and TRBJ2-2; a possible D gene is TRBD2 (6 bases). With 2 bases removed from V and 4 bases from J, the gap between germline ends came to 11 bases. Germline V gene lookup returns CDR1 MNHNY and CDR2 SVGAGI (reference sequence). The CDR3 runs to 15 residues. The CDR3 spells CASSYERGGTGELFF. The DNA for the CDR3 is TGTGCCAGCAGTTACGAGAGGGGAGGCACCGGGGAGCTGTTTTTT.

The chain couples TRBV4-3 to TRBJ1-3, with no clear D. The CDR3 length is 15 residues. The V gene's germline CDR1 is LGHNA and CDR2 YSLEER. Trimming took 0 bases from V and 2 from J, leaving 8 bases between them. Here the CDR3 DNA reads TGCGCCAGCAGCCAAGATGGCGGGGCTGGAAACACCATATATTTT. It specifies CASSQDGGAGNTIYF.

Of note for this clone: The sample holds other DNA sequences that translate to the same CDR3. CDR3 in amino acids: CASSPTGGSDTQYF. CDR3 sequence (DNA): TGTGCCAGCTCACCAACGGGGGGCTCAGATACGCAGTATTTT. J is TRBJ2-3 and V is TRBV18, with TRBD2 as a possible D gene (7 bases). This CDR3 is 14 amino acids long. V lost 2 bases, J lost 4 bases, and 10 bases lay in between. CDR1 KGHSH and CDR2 LQKENI come from the germline V gene. The variable domain in full, completed from reference TRBV18 and TRBJ2-3, reads NAGVMQNPRHLVRRRGQEARLRCSPMKGHSHVYWYRQLPEEGLKFMVYLQKENIIDESGMPKERFSAEFPKEGPSILRIQQVVRGDSAAYFCASSPTGGSDTQYFGPGTRLTVL.

The rearrangement joins TRBV23-1 to TRBJ1-5, with D possibly being TRBD1 (6 bases). Being an ORF, TRBV23-1 has a function that is uncertain. CDR3 size: 16 residues. Trimming stripped 1 base from V and 2 bases from J, with 12 bases between. The CDR3 DNA follows: TGCGCCAGCAGTCAATTAAGACAGGATGGCAATCAGCCCCAGCATTTT. This sequence encodes CASSQLRQDGNQPQHF.